The 21 T cell receptor beta chains below all came from one sample that was sequenced in a study of cytotoxic CD8 clonotypes in ibrutinib-treated CLL. Assay: immunoSEQ multiplex PCR; the TCRdb copy retains only in-frame clones and omits some. The sample lists approximately 70,000 clones; about 84% were seen once. The sequencing here drew on PBMCs, taken at disease progression, from a patient treated with ibrutinib. These receptors were collected from a human donor with chronic lymphocytic leukemia.

The chain is built from TRBV2 and TRBJ1-1, with no clear D. Trimming stripped 6 bases from V and 0 bases from J, with 8 bases between. The germline gives CDR1 SNHLY, CDR2 FYNNEI. The CDR3 length is 13 residues. CDR3 sequence (DNA): TGTGCCAGCAGAGGGAGGTTGAACACTGAAGCTTTCTTT. Amino acid sequence: CASRGRLNTEAFF. The full variable domain, rest sourced from reference TRBV2 and TRBJ1-1, is EPEVTQTPSHQVTQMGQEVILRCVPISNHLYFYWYRQILGQKVEFLVSFYNNEISEKSEIFDDQFSVERPDGSNFTLKIRSTKLEDSAMYFCASRGRLNTEAFFGQGTRLTVV.

The rearrangement uses TRBV27 and TRBJ1-5; D possibly corresponds to TRBD1 (5 bases). V was trimmed by 2 bases and J by 2 bases, leaving 13 bases between them. CDR3 length equals 16 residues. CDR1 is MNHEY, CDR2 SMNVEV, per germline (reference sequence). The CDR3: CASSLVGAPGNQPQHF. DNA for the CDR3: TGTGCCAGCAGTTTAGTTGGGGCCCCGGGCAATCAGCCCCAGCATTTT.

This chain uses TRBV29-1 with TRBJ1-1, with a possible D match to TRBD1 (5 bases). The CDR3 is 13 amino acids. Germline V gene data show CDR1 as SQVTM and CDR2 as ANQGSEA. V gave up 4 bases and J gave up 0 bases, with 9 bases separating them. CDR3: CSVVGELNTEAFF. The DNA of the CDR3 is TGCAGCGTTGTGGGGGAATTGAACACTGAAGCTTTCTTT.

The chain joins TRBV6-5 to TRBJ2-1, with 9 bases matching TRBD2. CDR3 length equals 15 residues. Trimming took 5 bases from V and 8 from J; bases not matched to a gene: 10. The V gene's germline CDR1 is MNHEY and CDR2 SVGAGI. The DNA of the CDR3 is TGTGCCAGCAGTCGCCTTGGCGGGAGGGCCGATGAGCAGTTCTTC. Amino acid sequence: CASSRLGGRADEQFF.

V usage is TRBV27 and J usage is TRBJ2-7, with D tentatively TRBD1 or TRBD2 (5 bases each). Germline V gene sequence: CDR1 MNHEY, CDR2 SMNVEV (reference sequence). Trimming cost V 5 bases and J 2 bases, with 10 bases left between them. The CDR3 spans 13 residues. The CDR3 protein is CASSGDAAYEQYF. CDR3 DNA: TGTGCCAGCAGTGGGGACGCCGCCTACGAGCAGTACTTC.

The V call is TRBV5-4, the J call TRBJ2-6; 7 nucleotides agree with TRBD1. V trimming: 2 bases; J trimming: 2 bases; junction bases outside the gene matches: 7. This CDR3 contains 17 residues. In germline, CDR1 is SGHNT, CDR2 YYREEE (reference sequence). This CDR3 reads CASSFGIQGPGANVLTF. CDR3 nucleotide sequence: TGTGCCAGCAGCTTTGGGATACAGGGGCCTGGGGCCAACGTCCTGACTTTC. Drawing the rest from reference TRBV5-4 and TRBJ2-6, the complete variable domain is ETGVTQSPTHLIKTRGQQVTLRCSSQSGHNTVSWYQQALGQGPQFIFQYYREEENGRGNFPPRFSGLQFPNYSSELNVNALELDDSALYLCASSFGIQGPGANVLTFGAGSRLTVL.

The rearrangement links TRBV25-1 to TRBJ1-1; D is undetermined. The CDR3 extends over 14 amino acids. The germline gives CDR1 MGHDK, CDR2 SYGVNS. V was clipped by 0 bases and J by 8 bases, with 13 bases between them. CDR3 loop: CASSEYKPFSEAFF. The CDR3 DNA follows: TGTGCCAGCAGTGAATACAAGCCTTTCTCCGAAGCTTTCTTT.

The rearrangement joins TRBV5-8 to TRBJ1-2; D is uncertain. CDR3 length equals 13 residues. Deletions cut 7 bases from V and 2 bases from J, with 12 bases between. CDR1 SGHTS and CDR2 YDEGEE come from the germline V gene. CDR3 loop: CASPNFKNYGYTF. CDR3 nucleotides: TGTGCCAGCCCCAACTTTAAAAACTATGGCTACACCTTC. Using reference TRBV5-8 and TRBJ1-2 for the parts outside the CDR3, the full variable domain is EAGVTQSPTHLIKTRGQQATLRCSPISGHTSVYWYQQALGLGLQFLLWYDEGEERNRGNFPPRFSGRQFPNYSSELNVNALELEDSALYLCASPNFKNYGYTFGSGTRLTVV.

The chain links TRBV5-1 to TRBJ2-2, with 8 bases aligning to TRBD2. The CDR3 totals 16 residues. From germline, CDR1 is SGHRS and CDR2 YFSETQ. J lost 1 base, V lost 3 bases, and 5 bases had no gene match. The CDR3: CASSSGLALNTGELFF. DNA for the CDR3: TGCGCCAGCAGCTCAGGACTAGCCCTGAACACCGGGGAGCTGTTTTTT. The full variable domain, completed using reference TRBV5-1 and TRBJ2-2, is KAGVTQTPRYLIKTRGQQVTLSCSPISGHRSVSWYQQTPGQGLQFLFEYFSETQRNKGNFPGRFSGRQFSNSRSEMNVSTLELGDSALYLCASSSGLALNTGELFFGEGSRLTVL.

The chain joins TRBV7-9 to TRBJ2-7; D gene ambiguous. The CDR3 loop spans 14 amino acids. Trimming removed 5 bases at V and 3 bases at J, with 14 bases between. Germline assignment: CDR1 SEHNR and CDR2 FQNEAQ (reference sequence). CDR3 sequence reads: CASSPSLQDYEQYF. CDR3 bases: TGTGCCAGCAGCCCCAGCTTACAAGACTACGAGCAGTACTTC.

V and J are TRBV4-2 and TRBJ2-1; no definite D call. CDR3 length equals 15 residues. Germline V CDR1 and CDR2: LGHNA, YNFKEQ. V was trimmed by 4 bases and J by 0 bases, leaving 10 bases between them. The CDR3 nucleotides read TGTGCCAGCAGCCCGTCTGGCCCCTCCTACAATGAGCAGTTCTTC. Encoded protein: CASSPSGPSYNEQFF.

The CDR3 here is CASSHQSGLETQYF. The DNA for the CDR3 is TGTGCCAGCAGTCACCAATCGGGGTTAGAGACCCAGTACTTC. The chain uses TRBV6-5 and TRBJ2-5; D might be TRBD2 (5 bases). The CDR3 contains 14 residues. V lost 5 bases and J lost 4, with 14 bases in between. In germline, CDR1 is MNHEY, CDR2 SVGAGI.

The rearrangement joins TRBV6-5 to TRBJ2-7, with TRBD2 matching over 7 bases. The junction had 5 bases not matched to a gene; V was cut back by 2 bases and J by 4 bases. Looked up from germline, CDR1 is MNHEY and CDR2 is SVGAGI. The CDR3 is 14 residues long. The CDR3 spells CASSYGLAEYEQYF. CDR3 DNA sequence: TGTGCCAGCAGTTACGGTCTAGCGGAGTACGAGCAGTACTTC.

The chain employs TRBV5-1 and TRBJ2-7, with 7 bases fitting TRBD2. Germline V gene sequence: CDR1 SGHRS, CDR2 YFSETQ. The CDR3 is 15 amino acids. V shed 3 bases, J shed 2 bases, and the junction held 8 bases outside the gene matches. The CDR3: CASSWTRGTTYEQYF. CDR3 in DNA: TGCGCCAGCAGCTGGACCAGAGGGACTACCTACGAGCAGTACTTC. Variable domain in full (rest from reference TRBV5-1 and TRBJ2-7): KAGVTQTPRYLIKTRGQQVTLSCSPISGHRSVSWYQQTPGQGLQFLFEYFSETQRNKGNFPGRFSGRQFSNSRSEMNVSTLELGDSALYLCASSWTRGTTYEQYFGPGTRLTVT.

This chain joins TRBV30 and TRBJ2-3; D unclear. V gave up 3 bases and J gave up 1 base, with 11 bases separating them. The CDR3 has 14 amino acids. Germline lookup yields CDR1 GTSNPN and CDR2 SVGIG (reference sequence). The CDR3 sequence is CAWSWGRGTDTQYF. CDR3 sequence (DNA): TGTGCCTGGAGCTGGGGAAGGGGCACAGATACGCAGTATTTT.

The CDR3 here is CAMGGGGLVSDTQYF. The CDR3 bases are TGTGCCATGGGAGGCGGGGGCTTGGTCTCAGATACGCAGTATTTT. The chain links TRBV10-3 to TRBJ2-3; D is perhaps TRBD2 (7 bases). V was cut by 9 bases and J by 4 bases, with 20 bases left in between. The germline V gene has CDR1 ENHRY and CDR2 SYGVKD. The CDR3 sequence is 15 residues long.

This chain links TRBV18 with TRBJ2-3; 9 bases align to TRBD2. This CDR3 is 15 amino acids long. Per the germline V gene, CDR1 is KGHSH and CDR2 is LQKENI. Losses at the gene ends were 3 bases for V and 5 bases for J; bases not matched to a gene: 6. CDR3 in amino acids: CASSPASGVEDTQYF. CDR3 DNA: TGTGCCAGCTCACCCGCTAGCGGGGTCGAAGATACGCAGTATTTT.

This clone was recorded once. The V call is TRBV27, the J call TRBJ2-7, with D maybe TRBD2 (6 bases). Germline V CDR1 and CDR2: MNHEY, SMNVEV (reference sequence). Trimming removed 2 bases at V and 3 bases at J, with 11 bases between. The CDR3 loop spans 14 amino acids. CDR3 nucleotide sequence: TGTGCCAGCAGTTTAGAAGCGGGCTTCTACGAGCAGTACTTC. Translation: CASSLEAGFYEQYF.

The chain joins TRBV29-1 to TRBJ2-5, with 7 bases identical to TRBD2. Germline lookup yields CDR1 SQVTM and CDR2 ANQGSEA. The V gene end was trimmed by 5 bases and the J gene end by 5 bases; junction bases not matched to a gene: 11. This CDR3 is 14 amino acids long. This CDR3 is CSVSRGSLGETQYF. Written as DNA, the CDR3 is TGCAGCGTTTCCCGCGGGAGCCTCGGGGAGACCCAGTACTTC.

The rearrangement uses TRBV9 and TRBJ1-2; D is undetermined. CDR3 length equals 13 residues. V was trimmed by 0 bases and J by 5 bases, leaving 8 bases between them. In germline, CDR1 is SGDLS, CDR2 YYNGEE. The CDR3: CASSVGADYGYTF. The DNA for the CDR3 is TGTGCCAGCAGCGTAGGGGCCGATTATGGCTACACCTTC. The full variable domain, in which reference TRBV9 and TRBJ1-2 provide the parts outside the CDR3, is DSGVTQTPKHLITATGQRVTLRCSPRSGDLSVYWYQQSLDQGLQFLIQYYNGEERAKGNILERFSAQQFPDLHSELNLSSLELGDSALYFCASSVGADYGYTFGSGTRLTVV.

This chain uses TRBV6-6 with TRBJ2-1; D uncertain. Germline V CDR1 and CDR2: MNHNY, SVGAGI (reference sequence). Trimming pared 1 base from V and 0 bases from J, leaving 10 bases between. The CDR3 consists of 16 residues. CDR3 DNA sequence: TGTGCCAGCAGTTACTTTTTCCCGCCCTCCTACAATGAGCAGTTCTTC. Amino acid sequence: CASSYFFPPSYNEQFF.